This T cell receptor (beta chain) was sequenced for a study of cytomegalovirus exposure and HLA in healthy donors. Study results and limitations: Owing to their indistinguishability, certain V segments, notably TRBV6-2 and TRBV6-3, were excluded. Analysis performed later found about 18,000 TCR beta sequences associated with HLA alleles at 0.05 false discovery rate. A previous analysis found most TCR beta V segments productive roughly 90% or roughly 30% of the time.

Remarks on this clone: Its antigen remains unidentified.

It was with 60 Vbeta and 13 Jbeta primers that the PCR ran. In the authors' methods: About 80 million unique TCR beta chains, approximately 11 million of them shared, were counted by a later analysis. Sequencing used immunoSEQ multiplex PCR; TCRdb keeps in-frame clones, though not all of them. V, J and clone size reflect that table, while D and trimming were determined from the DNA. The data show about 150,000 clones, around 68% seen once. Trimming left V 5 bases short and J 1 base short, with 19 bases between. Germline-derived CDR1 and CDR2 are SGHRS and YFSETQ. This CDR3 comprises 16 residues. V usage is TRBV5-1 and J usage is TRBJ2-7; possible D gene TRBD1, 5 bases. The sequence derives from a man under 40 in good health and CMV-seropositive. Sample: PBMCs. CDR3 region: CASRKTGSLPSYEQYF. CDR3 nucleotide sequence: TGCGCCAGCAGAAAAACAGGTTCCCTTCCTTCCTACGAGCAGTACTTC.